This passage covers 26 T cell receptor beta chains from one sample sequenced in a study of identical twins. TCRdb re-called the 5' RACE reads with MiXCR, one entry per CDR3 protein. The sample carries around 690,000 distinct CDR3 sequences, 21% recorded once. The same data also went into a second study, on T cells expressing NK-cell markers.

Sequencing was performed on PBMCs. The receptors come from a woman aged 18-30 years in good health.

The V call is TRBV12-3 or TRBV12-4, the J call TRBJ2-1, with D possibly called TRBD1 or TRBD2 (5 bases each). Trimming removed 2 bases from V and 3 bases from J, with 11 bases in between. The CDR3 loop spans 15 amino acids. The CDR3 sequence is CASSLRLRGYNEQFF. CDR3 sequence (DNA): TGTGCCAGCAGTTTACGGCTGAGGGGCTACAATGAGCAGTTCTTC.

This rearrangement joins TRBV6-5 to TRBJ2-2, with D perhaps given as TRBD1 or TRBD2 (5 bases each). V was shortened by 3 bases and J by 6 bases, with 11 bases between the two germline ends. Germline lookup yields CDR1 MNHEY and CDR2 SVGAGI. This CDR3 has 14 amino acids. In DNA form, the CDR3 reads TGTGCCAGCAGTTATGGGACCTTCGCCGGGGAGCTGTTTTTT. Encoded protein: CASSYGTFAGELFF.

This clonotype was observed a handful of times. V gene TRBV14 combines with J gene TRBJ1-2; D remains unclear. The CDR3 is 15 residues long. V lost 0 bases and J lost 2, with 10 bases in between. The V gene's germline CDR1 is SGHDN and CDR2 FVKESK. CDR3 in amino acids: CASSQDEQANYGYTF. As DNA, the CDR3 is TGTGCCAGCAGCCAAGATGAGCAGGCCAACTATGGCTACACCTTC. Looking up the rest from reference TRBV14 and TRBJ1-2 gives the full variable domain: EAGVTQFPSHSVIEKGQTVTLRCDPISGHDNLYWYRRVMGKEIKFLLHFVKESKQDESGMPNNRFLAERTGGTYSTLKVQPAELEDSGVYFCASSQDEQANYGYTFGSGTRLTVV.

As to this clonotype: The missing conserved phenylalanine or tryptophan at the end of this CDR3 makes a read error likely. The CDR3 sequence is CASSQRTSGGSLNTQYI. As DNA, the CDR3 is TGCGCCAGCAGCCAACGGACTAGCGGGGGCTCCTTGAATACGCAGTATATT. The chain carries TRBV4-1 and TRBJ2-3, with 13 nucleotides matching TRBD2. The V gene's germline CDR1 is MGHRA and CDR2 YSYEKL. This CDR3 spans 17 amino acids. The trim removed 2 bases at V and 7 bases at J, leaving 9 bases unmatched.

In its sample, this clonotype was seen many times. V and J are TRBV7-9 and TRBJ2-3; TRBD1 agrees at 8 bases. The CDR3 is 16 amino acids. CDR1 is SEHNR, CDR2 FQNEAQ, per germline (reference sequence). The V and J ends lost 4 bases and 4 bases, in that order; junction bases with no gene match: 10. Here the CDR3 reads CASSSQGARLADTQYF. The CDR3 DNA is TGTGCCAGCAGCTCGCAGGGGGCACGGCTGGCAGATACGCAGTATTTT.

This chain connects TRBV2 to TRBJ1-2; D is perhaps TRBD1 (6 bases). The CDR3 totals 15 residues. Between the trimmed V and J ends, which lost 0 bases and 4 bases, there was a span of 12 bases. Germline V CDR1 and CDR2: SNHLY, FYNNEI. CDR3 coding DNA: TGTGCCAGCAGTGAAGCGCTTCGGACAGTCTATGGCTACACCTTC. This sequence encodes CASSEALRTVYGYTF.

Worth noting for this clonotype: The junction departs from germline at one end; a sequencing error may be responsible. CDR3 residues: CASSPGTRGYEQYF. For the CDR3, the DNA is TGTGCTAGCAGCCCCGGGACTAGGGGCTACGAGCAGTACTTC. This chain links TRBV7-7 with TRBJ2-7; TRBD2 matches at 8 bases. Germline values: CDR1 SSHAT, CDR2 FNYEAQ (reference sequence). The CDR3 extends over 14 amino acids.

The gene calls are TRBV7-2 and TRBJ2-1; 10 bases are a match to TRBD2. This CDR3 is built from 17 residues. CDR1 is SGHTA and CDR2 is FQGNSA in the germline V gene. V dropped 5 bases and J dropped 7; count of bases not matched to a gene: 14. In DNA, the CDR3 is TGTGCCAGCAGCCTAGGGACTAGCGCTCTCGGGTGGAATGAGCAGTTCTTC. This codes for CASSLGTSALGWNEQFF.

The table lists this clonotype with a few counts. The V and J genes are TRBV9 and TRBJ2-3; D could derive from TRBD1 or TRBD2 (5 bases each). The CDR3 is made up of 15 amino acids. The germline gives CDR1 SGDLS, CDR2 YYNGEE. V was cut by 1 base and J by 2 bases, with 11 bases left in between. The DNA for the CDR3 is TGTGCCAGCAGCGTAAATACAGGACTCACAGATACGCAGTATTTT. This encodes CASSVNTGLTDTQYF.

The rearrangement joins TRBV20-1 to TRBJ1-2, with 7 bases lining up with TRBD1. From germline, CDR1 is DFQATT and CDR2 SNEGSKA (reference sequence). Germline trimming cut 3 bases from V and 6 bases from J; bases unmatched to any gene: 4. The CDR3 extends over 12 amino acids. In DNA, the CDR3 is TGCAGTGCTAGTGACAGGGCCGATGGCTACACCTTC. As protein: CSASDRADGYTF.

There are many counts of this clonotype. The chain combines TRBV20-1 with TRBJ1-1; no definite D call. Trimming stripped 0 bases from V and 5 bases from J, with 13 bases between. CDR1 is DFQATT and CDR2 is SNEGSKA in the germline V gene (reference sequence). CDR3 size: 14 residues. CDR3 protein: CSARDEGRWTEAFF. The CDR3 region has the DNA TGCAGTGCTAGAGATGAGGGCAGGTGGACTGAAGCTTTCTTT.

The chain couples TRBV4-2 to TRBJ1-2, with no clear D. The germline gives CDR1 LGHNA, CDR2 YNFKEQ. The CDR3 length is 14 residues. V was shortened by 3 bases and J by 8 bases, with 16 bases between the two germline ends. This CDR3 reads CASSQRYNRRGYTF. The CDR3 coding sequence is TGTGCCAGCAGCCAGAGGTACAACCGGCGGGGCTACACCTTC.

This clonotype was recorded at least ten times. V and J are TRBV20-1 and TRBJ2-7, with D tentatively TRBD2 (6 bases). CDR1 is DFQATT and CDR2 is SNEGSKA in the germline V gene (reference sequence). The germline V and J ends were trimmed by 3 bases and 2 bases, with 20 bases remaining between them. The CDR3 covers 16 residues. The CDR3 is CSASPYLSGSPYEQYF. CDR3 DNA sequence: TGCAGTGCTAGTCCCTACCTTAGCGGTAGCCCCTACGAGCAGTACTTC.

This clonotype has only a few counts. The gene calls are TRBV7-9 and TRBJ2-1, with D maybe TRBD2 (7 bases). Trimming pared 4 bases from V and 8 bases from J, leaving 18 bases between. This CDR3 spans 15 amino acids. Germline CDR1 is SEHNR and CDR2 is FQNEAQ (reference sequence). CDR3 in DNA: TGTGCCAGCAGCTCCAGGGGAGGGCAAGGAGATGAGCAGTTCTTC. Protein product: CASSSRGGQGDEQFF.

CDR3 residues: CASRLFGAYNEQFF. CDR3 sequence (DNA): TGTGCCAGCAGACTATTTGGCGCCTACAATGAGCAGTTCTTC. The V and J genes are TRBV6-2 or TRBV6-3 and TRBJ2-1; D is undetermined. The V gene's germline CDR1 is MNHEY and CDR2 SVGEGT. V was shortened by 6 bases and J by 2 bases, with 11 bases between the two germline ends. This CDR3 region has 14 residues.

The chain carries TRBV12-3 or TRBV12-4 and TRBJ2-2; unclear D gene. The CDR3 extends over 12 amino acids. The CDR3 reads CASKTNTGELFF. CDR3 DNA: TGTGCGTCCAAGACGAACACCGGGGAGCTGTTTTTT.

This chain's CDR3 is CASSLLRLAASTDTQYF. The CDR3 DNA sequence: TGTGCCAGCAGCTTATTGAGACTAGCGGCTAGCACAGATACGCAGTATTTT. This chain connects TRBV7-9 to TRBJ2-3; 9 positions agree with TRBD2. V was clipped by 2 bases and J by 0 bases; unmatched bases: 6. This CDR3 contains 17 residues. CDR1 is SEHNR, CDR2 FQNEAQ, per germline (reference sequence).

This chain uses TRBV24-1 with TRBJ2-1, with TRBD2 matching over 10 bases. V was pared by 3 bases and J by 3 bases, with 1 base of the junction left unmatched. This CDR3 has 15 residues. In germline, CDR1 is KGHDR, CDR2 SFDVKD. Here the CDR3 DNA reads TGTGCCACCAGTGATAGGACTAGCGGCTACAATGAGCAGTTCTTC. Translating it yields CATSDRTSGYNEQFF.

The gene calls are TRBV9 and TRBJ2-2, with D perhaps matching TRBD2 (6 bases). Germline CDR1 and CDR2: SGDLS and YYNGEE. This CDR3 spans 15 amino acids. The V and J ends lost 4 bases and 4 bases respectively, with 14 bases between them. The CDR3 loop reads CASSKWREATGELFF. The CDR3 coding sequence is TGTGCCAGCAGCAAATGGAGGGAGGCCACCGGGGAGCTGTTTTTT.

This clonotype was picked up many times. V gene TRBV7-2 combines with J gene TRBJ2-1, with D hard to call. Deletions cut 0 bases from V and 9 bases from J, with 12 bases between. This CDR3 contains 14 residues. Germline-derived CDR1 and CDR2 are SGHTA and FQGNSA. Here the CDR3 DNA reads TGTGCCAGCAGCTTAGCGCCAGCCTCCCCTGAGCAGTTCTTC. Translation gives CASSLAPASPEQFF.

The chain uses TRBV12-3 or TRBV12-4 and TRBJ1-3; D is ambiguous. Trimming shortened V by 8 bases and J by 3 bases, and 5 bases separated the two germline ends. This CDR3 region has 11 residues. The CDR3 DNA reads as TGTGCCAGCTTAATTGGAAACACCATATATTTT. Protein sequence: CASLIGNTIYF.

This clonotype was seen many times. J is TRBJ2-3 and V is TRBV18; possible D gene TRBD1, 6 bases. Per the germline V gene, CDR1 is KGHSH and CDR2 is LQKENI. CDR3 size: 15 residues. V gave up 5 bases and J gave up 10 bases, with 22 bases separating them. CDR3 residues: CASSTGITGHTAQYF. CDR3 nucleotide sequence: TGTGCCAGCTCAACAGGGATAACTGGCCATACGGCGCAGTATTTT.

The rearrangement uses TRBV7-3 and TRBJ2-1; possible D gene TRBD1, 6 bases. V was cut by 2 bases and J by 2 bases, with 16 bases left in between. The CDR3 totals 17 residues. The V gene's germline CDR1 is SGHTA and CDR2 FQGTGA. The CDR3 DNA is TGTGCCAGCAGCTTATATCCCGAGACAGGAGCCTACAATGAGCAGTTCTTC. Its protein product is CASSLYPETGAYNEQFF.

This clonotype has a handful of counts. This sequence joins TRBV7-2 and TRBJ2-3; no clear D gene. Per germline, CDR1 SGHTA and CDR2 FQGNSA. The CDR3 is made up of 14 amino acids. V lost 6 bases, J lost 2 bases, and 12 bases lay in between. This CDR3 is CASRSRPPTDTQYF. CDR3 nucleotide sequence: TGTGCCAGCAGGTCGAGGCCCCCCACAGATACGCAGTATTTT.

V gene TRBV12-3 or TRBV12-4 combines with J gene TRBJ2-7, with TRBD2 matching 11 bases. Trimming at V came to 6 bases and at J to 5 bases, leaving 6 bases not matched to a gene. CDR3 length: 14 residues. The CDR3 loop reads CASRFSGGAHEQYF. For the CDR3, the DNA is TGTGCCAGCAGGTTTAGCGGGGGGGCCCACGAGCAGTACTTC.

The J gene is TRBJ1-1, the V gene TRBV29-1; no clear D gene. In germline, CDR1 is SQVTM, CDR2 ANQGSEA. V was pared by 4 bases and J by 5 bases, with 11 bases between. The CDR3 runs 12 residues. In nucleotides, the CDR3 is TGCAGCGTTGTGGCGGTTGGAACTGAAGCTTTCTTT. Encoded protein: CSVVAVGTEAFF. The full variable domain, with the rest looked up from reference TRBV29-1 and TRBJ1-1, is SAVISQKPSRDICQRGTSLTIQCQVDSQVTMMFWYRQQPGQSLTLIATANQGSEATYESGFVIDKFPISRPNLTFSTLTVSNMSPEDSSIYLCSVVAVGTEAFFGQGTRLTVV.